This TCR beta chain derives from a study of radiotherapy plus CTLA-4 blockade in lung cancer (dated by TCRdb to 2017 to 2018). In the study overall: Objective responses occurred in roughly 19% of enrolled patients, and 31% achieved disease control.

Libraries were made using the immunoSEQ multiplex PCR assay. Held by TCRdb, this immuneACCESS table contains in-frame sequences only and omits some clones. Under half of the omission traces to an unresolved V gene where checked; the cause of the rest is unknown. For this sample the table gives some 43,000 clones, of which 82% were detected only once. Together, the top ten hold approximately 3.4% of the sample. Regarding this clone: Its antigen remains unidentified. No base quality information exists; no much larger clone differs at one position.

What the research found in general, with its limitations: After treatment with radiotherapy and ipilimumab, TCR clones that originated in tumors expanded in peripheral blood. Early dynamic changes in blood T cell clones, together with increased serum interferon-beta after radiation, were reported as the strongest predictors of response.

The study tested focal radiation therapy combined with CTLA-4 blockade (ipilimumab) in patients with chemo-refractory metastatic non-small-cell lung cancer. Specimen: peripheral blood, collected from a patient treated with radiotherapy plus ipilimumab. The clonotype was recovered from a human donor with non-small cell lung cancer who had stable disease on radiotherapy plus ipilimumab.

The bases read TGCGCCAGCAGCTTGGCACCGGACAGGGGGCTCACTGAAGCTTTCTTT. This translates into CASSLAPDRGLTEAFF. The receptor chain draws on TRBV5-1 and TRBJ1-1; 11 junctional bases match TRBD1. From the germline V gene, CDR1 is SGHRS and CDR2 is YFSETQ. Trimming removed 0 bases from V and 4 bases from J; the gene matches leave 5 bases unexplained. There are 16 amino acids in the CDR3, from cysteine to phenylalanine inclusive. Here the CDR3 DNA is all that survives: 48 bases in frame from base 1.